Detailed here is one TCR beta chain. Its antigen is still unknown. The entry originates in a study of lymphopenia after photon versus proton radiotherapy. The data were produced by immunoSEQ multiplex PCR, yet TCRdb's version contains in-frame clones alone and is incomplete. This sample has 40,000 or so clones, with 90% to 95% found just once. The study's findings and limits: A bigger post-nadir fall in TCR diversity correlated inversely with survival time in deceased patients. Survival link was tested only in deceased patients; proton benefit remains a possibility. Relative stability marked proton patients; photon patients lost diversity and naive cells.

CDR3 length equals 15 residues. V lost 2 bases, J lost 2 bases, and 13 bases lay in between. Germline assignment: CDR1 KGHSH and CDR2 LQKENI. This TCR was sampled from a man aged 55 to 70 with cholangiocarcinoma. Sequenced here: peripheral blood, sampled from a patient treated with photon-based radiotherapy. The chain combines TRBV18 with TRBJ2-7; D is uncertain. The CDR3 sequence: CASSPNPQAAYEQYF. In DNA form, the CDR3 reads TGTGCCAGCTCACCAAACCCTCAGGCGGCCTACGAGCAGTACTTC.